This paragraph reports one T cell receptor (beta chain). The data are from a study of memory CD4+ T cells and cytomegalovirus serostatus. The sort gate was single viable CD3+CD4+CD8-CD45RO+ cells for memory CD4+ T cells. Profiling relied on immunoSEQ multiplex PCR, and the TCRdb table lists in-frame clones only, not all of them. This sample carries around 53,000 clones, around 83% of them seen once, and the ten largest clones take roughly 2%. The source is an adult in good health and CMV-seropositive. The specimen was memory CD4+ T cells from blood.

CDR3 sequence (DNA): TGCGCCAGCAGCACCCAAGGGGAGATTCCCAACGTCCTGACTTTC. Translation: CASSTQGEIPNVLTF. The chain is built from TRBV5-1 and TRBJ2-6, with D tentatively TRBD1 or TRBD2 (5 bases each). Germline V gives CDR1 SGHRS, CDR2 YFSETQ. The CDR3 extends over 15 amino acids. V lost 4 bases, J lost 8 bases, and 16 bases lay in between.